The TCR beta chain described here comes from a study of blood T cell repertoires in COVID-19. From germline, CDR1 is MNHEY and CDR2 SMNVEV (reference sequence). V shed 6 bases, J shed 5 bases, and the junction held 15 bases outside the gene matches. The CDR3 length is 17 residues. Cohorts were determined from participant-reported clinical history. Measured with immunoSEQ multiplex PCR; TCRdb has only the in-frame clones, and not every one. The repertoire holds 350,000 or so clones, with about 90% as singletons. This clonotype originated in a young woman who had recovered from COVID-19. The chain joins TRBV27 to TRBJ2-1; 8 bases match TRBD2. Source material: PBMCs or T cells enriched from blood (not recorded which). The CDR3 spells CASRRLGLATFNNEQFF. CDR3 nucleotide sequence: TGTGCCAGCAGGAGGCTTGGACTAGCTACCTTTAACAATGAGCAGTTCTTC.